The subject of this entry is one TCR beta chain. Its antigen is unknown. Trimming removed 6 bases from V and 2 bases from J; junction bases left unmatched: 8. CDR1 is MNHEY, CDR2 SVGEGT, per germline. CDR3 size: 15 residues. This record comes from a study of human T cells and chemical hapten exposure. Looking at the study overall: Per-sample TCR yield variability stemmed mainly from small pooled library volume differences.

The study's findings and limits: DPC sensitization did not alter TCRs above 1 in 1000 frequency.

The time point is: healthy volunteer bleed at 6 weeks. Whole blood, unfractionated, served as the material for total RNA extraction. MiXCR was run by TCRdb on the RACE reads, yielding one entry per CDR3 protein. The top ten hold more than 1.5% of the sample, which has more than 75,000 distinct CDR3 sequences, approximately 8.6% seen once. The gene calls are TRBV6-2 or TRBV6-3 and TRBJ2-5; TRBD2 matches at 8 bases. Material: whole blood. This clonotype was obtained from a male donor in good health. Some clones in this sample may be carry-over from other donors' samples. CDR3 sequence reads: CASSHLAGPQETQYF. CDR3 in DNA: TGTGCCAGCAGCCACCTAGCGGGTCCTCAAGAGACCCAGTACTTC.